This TCR beta chain was observed in a study of T cell responses to AZD1222 COVID-19 vaccine. Overall study results and limits: Within unmutated variant regions lay the reported targets of nearly half of spike-specific TCRs.

As concerns this clone: The antigen is not known.

Germline V gene sequence: CDR1 MGHRA, CDR2 YSYEKL. The CDR3 covers 16 residues. Trimming removed 0 bases at V and 0 bases at J, with 9 bases between. TCRdb keeps only in-frame clones here, not all; method: immunoSEQ multiplex PCR. In the table there are 95,000 to 150,000 clones, 88% of which are singletons. Specimen: peripheral blood, collected on day 0 of AZD1222 vaccination. The source is an adult in good health. The chain links TRBV4-1 to TRBJ2-1; D gene unclear. CDR3 DNA sequence: TGCGCCAGCAGCCAAGAAACCGCGAGCTCCTACAATGAGCAGTTCTTC. Protein sequence: CASSQETASSYNEQFF.